The 26 T cell receptor beta chains reported below all come from one sample, sequenced in a study of blood T cell repertoires in COVID-19. Assay used: immunoSEQ multiplex PCR; TCRdb lists only in-frame clones, some missing. The table has 300,000 to 450,000 clones, over 75% seen once; the top ten hold 1% to 1.5%. Sequenced input: PBMCs or T cells enriched from blood (not recorded which). The receptors come from a man aged 25-45 years who had recovered from COVID-19.

The chain couples TRBV18 to TRBJ1-5, with 8 nucleotides matching TRBD1. The CDR3 spans 15 residues. With 4 bases clipped from V and 7 bases from J, the junction kept 9 bases outside the gene matches. CDR1 KGHSH and CDR2 LQKENI come from the germline V gene. The CDR3 DNA reads TGTGCCAGCTCACTGGGGGGACAGGTCGGGCAGCCCCAGCATTTT. Protein: CASSLGGQVGQPQHF.

The chain has TRBV7-3 and TRBJ1-3, with a weak D call TRBD1 (5 bases). V lost 5 bases and J 4 bases, leaving 9 bases between the germline ends. The length of the CDR3 is 13 residues. The germline gives CDR1 SGHTA, CDR2 FQGTGA. The DNA for the CDR3 is TGTGCCAGCAGCCAGGGCGGCGGAAACACCATATATTTT. As protein: CASSQGGGNTIYF.

The chain links TRBV3-1 (or the pseudogene TRBV3-2) to TRBJ1-2, with unresolved D. Germline V gene lookup returns CDR1 LGHDT and CDR2 YNNKEL (reference sequence). V shed 2 bases and J shed 8 bases, with 12 bases lying between them. The CDR3 is 13 amino acids. CDR3 in DNA: TGTGCCAGCAGCCAAAATAGGGAGGGAGGCTACACCTTC. It translates to CASSQNREGGYTF.

The chain couples TRBV27 to TRBJ2-7; 9 nucleotides match TRBD1. V lost 2 bases and J lost 3; bases outside the gene matches: 5. This CDR3 region has 15 residues. The germline CDR1 and CDR2 sequences are MNHEY and SMNVEV (reference sequence). In nucleotides, the CDR3 is TGTGCCAGCAGTTTACCGGGACAGGGATTCTACGAGCAGTACTTC. Amino acid sequence: CASSLPGQGFYEQYF.

The chain uses TRBV6-5 and TRBJ1-6, with 8 bases that match TRBD1. The CDR3 has 15 residues. With 0 bases clipped from V and 8 bases from J, the junction kept 3 bases outside the gene matches. Germline CDR1 is MNHEY and CDR2 is SVGAGI. CDR3 protein: CASSYSDRVDSPLHF. The CDR3 region has the DNA TGTGCCAGCAGTTACTCGGACAGGGTTGATTCACCCCTCCACTTT.

V and J are TRBV7-3 and TRBJ1-2, with 7 bases aligning to TRBD1. The CDR3 has 13 residues. V was clipped by 5 bases and J by 2 bases; unmatched bases: 2. Germline V gene sequence: CDR1 SGHTA, CDR2 FQGTGA. The CDR3 loop is CASSPTGNYGYTF. CDR3 sequence (DNA): TGTGCCAGCAGCCCGACAGGGAACTATGGCTACACCTTC. The full variable domain, rest sourced from reference TRBV7-3 and TRBJ1-2, is GAGVSQTPSNKVTEKGKYVELRCDPISGHTALYWYRQSLGQGPEFLIYFQGTGAADDSGLPNDRFFAVRPEGSVSTLKIQRTERGDSAVYLCASSPTGNYGYTFGSGTRLTVV.

A single count supports this clone. The chain uses TRBV5-5 and TRBJ1-1; D perhaps matches TRBD1 (6 bases). V lost 0 bases and J 1 base, leaving 13 bases between the germline ends. Germline CDR1 is SGHKS and CDR2 is YYEKEE (reference sequence). The CDR3 length is 16 residues. DNA of the CDR3: TGTGCCAGCAGCTTGGTAGGGACAAGGACGAACACTGAAGCTTTCTTT. Translating gives CASSLVGTRTNTEAFF.

V gene TRBV19 combines with J gene TRBJ2-3; TRBD1 agrees at 9 bases. The ends lost 3 bases at V and 2 bases at J; junction bases unmatched: 6. Per the germline V gene, CDR1 is LNHDA and CDR2 is SQIVND (reference sequence). The CDR3 consists of 16 residues. This CDR3 is CASSIGQGPNTDTQYF. Written as DNA, the CDR3 is TGTGCCAGTAGTATTGGACAGGGGCCAAACACAGATACGCAGTATTTT.

The chain uses TRBV19 and TRBJ1-1, with TRBD1 identical over 7 bases. Germline CDR1 is LNHDA and CDR2 is SQIVND (reference sequence). With 6 bases clipped from V and 0 bases from J, the junction kept 1 base outside the gene matches. The CDR3 is 13 residues long. The CDR3 reads CASRRGLNTEAFF. Here the CDR3 DNA reads TGTGCCAGTAGGAGGGGGCTGAACACTGAAGCTTTCTTT.

The V gene is TRBV24-1, the J gene TRBJ1-1; D is ambiguous. The germline gives CDR1 KGHDR, CDR2 SFDVKD. Trimming took 3 bases from V and 11 from J, leaving 6 bases between them. The CDR3 consists of 10 residues. The DNA for the CDR3 is TGTGCCACCAGTGATAACCGGGCTTTCTTT. This translates into CATSDNRAFF.

About this clone itself: The same CDR3 can be traced to other DNA sequences in this sample. The chain employs TRBV9 and TRBJ2-3, with 10 bases matching TRBD2. CDR1 is SGDLS and CDR2 is YYNGEE in the germline V gene. This CDR3 spans 18 amino acids. With V trimmed by 0 bases and J by 0 bases, 7 bases remained unmatched. The CDR3 DNA sequence: TGTGCCAGCAGCGTAGAGGGACTAGCGTCGACTAGCACAGATACGCAGTATTTT. Encoded protein: CASSVEGLASTSTDTQYF.

This chain links TRBV5-1 with TRBJ2-1; the match to TRBD1 covers 10 bases. Germline CDR1 SGHRS, CDR2 YFSETQ. Trimming removed 2 bases from V and 9 bases from J; junction bases left unmatched: 8. The CDR3 is 15 residues long. The CDR3 sequence: CASSLGQGETGEQFF. Here the CDR3 DNA reads TGCGCCAGCAGCTTAGGACAGGGGGAGACGGGTGAGCAGTTCTTC.

This chain uses TRBV7-6 with TRBJ2-5; 15 bases map to TRBD2. This CDR3 is 17 amino acids long. After removal of 5 bases from V and 5 bases from J, the junction contained 9 bases not matched to a gene. The germline V gene encodes CDR1 SGHVS and CDR2 FNYEAQ. The DNA for the CDR3 is TGTGCCAGCAGCCCATGGACTAGCGGGGGGGCCGTGGAGACCCAGTACTTC. It translates to CASSPWTSGGAVETQYF. Full variable domain (outside the CDR3, taken from reference TRBV7-6 and TRBJ2-5): GAGVSQSPRYKVTKRGQDVALRCDPISGHVSLYWYRQALGQGPEFLTYFNYEAQQDKSGLPNDRFSAERPEGSISTLTIQRTEQRDSAMYRCASSPWTSGGAVETQYFGPGTRLLVL.

The chain recombines TRBV7-8 with TRBJ1-2, with unresolved D. Germline loops: CDR1 SGHVS, CDR2 FQNEAQ. The CDR3 is 15 residues long. Trimming cost V 0 bases and J 6 bases, with 14 bases left between them. The CDR3 reads CASSLAVAGFDGYTF. Here the CDR3 DNA reads TGTGCCAGCAGCTTAGCAGTCGCGGGGTTTGATGGCTACACCTTC. Full variable domain (rest looked up from reference TRBV7-8 and TRBJ1-2): GAGVSQSPRYKVAKRGQDVALRCDPISGHVSLFWYQQALGQGPEFLTYFQNEAQLDKSGLPSDRFFAERPEGSVSTLKIQRTQQEDSAVYLCASSLAVAGFDGYTFGSGTRLTVV.

This clone was seen a single time. V gene TRBV3-1 (or the pseudogene TRBV3-2) combines with J gene TRBJ1-4; no reliable D call. V dropped 4 bases and J dropped 4 bases, with 13 bases sitting between them. Looked up from germline, CDR1 is LGHDT and CDR2 is YNNKEL (reference sequence). CDR3 length: 15 residues. Here the CDR3 reads CASSPLRGGNEKLFF. The DNA for the CDR3 is TGTGCCAGCAGCCCACTTAGAGGAGGTAATGAAAAACTGTTTTTT.

J is TRBJ1-2 and V is TRBV7-2; 9 bases match TRBD1. The CDR3 is 12 residues long. Germline V CDR1 and CDR2: SGHTA, FQGNSA. J gave up 8 bases and V 5 bases, and 3 bases lay outside the gene matches. The CDR3 nucleotides read TGTGCCAGCAGCCGTGGACAGGGGGGCTACACCTTC. It specifies CASSRGQGGYTF. The full variable domain, completed using reference TRBV7-2 and TRBJ1-2, is GAGVSQSPSNKVTEKGKDVELRCDPISGHTALYWYRQSLGQGLEFLIYFQGNSAPDKSGLPSDRFSAERTGGSVSTLTIQRTQQEDSAVYLCASSRGQGGYTFGSGTRLTVV.

The table lists this clone with a few counts. This rearrangement joins TRBV5-6 to TRBJ1-6, with TRBD1 as a possible D gene (6 bases). V was pared by 2 bases and J by 12 bases, with 12 bases between. CDR1 SGHDT and CDR2 YYEEEE come from the germline V gene. The CDR3 extends over 13 amino acids. The CDR3 DNA reads as TGTGCCAGCAGCTTCCCAACAGGGAAACCCCTCCACTTT. Its translation is CASSFPTGKPLHF.

The chain is built from TRBV7-9 and TRBJ2-3, with 10 bases fitting TRBD1. V gave up 5 bases and J gave up 6 bases; unmatched junction bases: 8. Germline lookup yields CDR1 SEHNR and CDR2 FQNEAQ (reference sequence). This CDR3 comprises 15 residues. DNA for the CDR3: TGTGCCAGCAGCCCTAGACAGGGGGCGTCTGATACGCAGTATTTT. Amino acid sequence: CASSPRQGASDTQYF.

The chain couples TRBV10-1 to TRBJ1-3; D may be TRBD1 (5 bases). CDR3 length equals 15 residues. The V end lost 0 bases, the J end lost 3 bases, and 9 bases lay between the germline ends. Germline loops: CDR1 WNHNN, CDR2 SYGVQD (reference sequence). The CDR3, as DNA: TGCGCCAGCAGTGAGTCAAACAGGCTTGGAAACACCATATATTTT. Translation: CASSESNRLGNTIYF.

V usage is TRBV7-2 and J usage is TRBJ2-1; a possible D gene is TRBD1 (6 bases). Trimming took 4 bases from V and 0 from J, leaving 10 bases between them. Per germline, CDR1 SGHTA and CDR2 FQGNSA. This CDR3 is built from 15 residues. CDR3 in DNA: TGTGCCAGCAGCTCGGACAGCAACTCCTACAATGAGCAGTTCTTC. Protein product: CASSSDSNSYNEQFF.

The rearrangement uses TRBV7-9 and TRBJ1-2, with TRBD1 matching 9 bases. This CDR3 contains 14 residues. V trimming: 3 bases; J trimming: 4 bases; junction bases outside the gene matches: 3. Germline V CDR1 and CDR2: SEHNR, FQNEAQ (reference sequence). CDR3 in amino acids: CASSFPQGAYGYTF. The CDR3 DNA sequence: TGTGCCAGCAGCTTCCCACAGGGGGCCTATGGCTACACCTTC.

J is TRBJ1-5 and V is TRBV4-1; D remains unclear. CDR1 and CDR2 from the germline V gene are MGHRA and YSYEKL. The CDR3 is made up of 17 amino acids. V lost 0 bases to trimming and J lost 0 bases, with 12 bases between them. The CDR3 DNA reads TGCGCCAGCAGCCAAGATGGAGGAGGATATAGCAATCAGCCCCAGCATTTT. Protein sequence: CASSQDGGGYSNQPQHF.

The rearrangement links TRBV7-2 to TRBJ1-5, with D possibly being TRBD1 (5 bases). Germline V gives CDR1 SGHTA, CDR2 FQGNSA. The ends were cut back, 4 bases at V and 1 base at J, with 8 bases in the middle. The CDR3 covers 14 residues. Here the CDR3 DNA reads TGTGCCAGCAGCTACCCAGGGAGCAATCAGCCCCAGCATTTT. It codes for CASSYPGSNQPQHF.

The chain has TRBV7-8 and TRBJ1-1; maybe TRBD1 (6 bases). The CDR3 is 15 residues long. The V end was cut by 5 bases, the J end by 4 bases, with 17 bases between. The germline gives CDR1 SGHVS, CDR2 FQNEAQ. Here the CDR3 DNA reads TGTGCCAGCAGCCCACCCCTTGGGGGGGCCACTGAAGCTTTCTTT. Protein: CASSPPLGGATEAFF.

The rearrangement uses TRBV30 and TRBJ1-3, with D tentatively TRBD1 (6 bases). This CDR3 region has 14 residues. V was cut by 4 bases and J by 4 bases, with 14 bases left in between. CDR1 is GTSNPN, CDR2 SVGIG, per germline (reference sequence). CDR3 amino acids: CAWIPTGMGNTIYF. The CDR3 region has the DNA TGTGCCTGGATCCCCACAGGGATGGGAAACACCATATATTTT.

J is TRBJ2-2 and V is TRBV5-1; TRBD2 matches 11 bases. Trimming took 5 bases from V and 4 from J; bases not matched to a gene: 4. The CDR3 is 15 amino acids. Germline assignment: CDR1 SGHRS and CDR2 YFSETQ. The CDR3 DNA sequence: TGCGCCAGCAGTTTCGGGACTAGCGGCACCGGGGAGCTGTTTTTT. Translating gives CASSFGTSGTGELFF.